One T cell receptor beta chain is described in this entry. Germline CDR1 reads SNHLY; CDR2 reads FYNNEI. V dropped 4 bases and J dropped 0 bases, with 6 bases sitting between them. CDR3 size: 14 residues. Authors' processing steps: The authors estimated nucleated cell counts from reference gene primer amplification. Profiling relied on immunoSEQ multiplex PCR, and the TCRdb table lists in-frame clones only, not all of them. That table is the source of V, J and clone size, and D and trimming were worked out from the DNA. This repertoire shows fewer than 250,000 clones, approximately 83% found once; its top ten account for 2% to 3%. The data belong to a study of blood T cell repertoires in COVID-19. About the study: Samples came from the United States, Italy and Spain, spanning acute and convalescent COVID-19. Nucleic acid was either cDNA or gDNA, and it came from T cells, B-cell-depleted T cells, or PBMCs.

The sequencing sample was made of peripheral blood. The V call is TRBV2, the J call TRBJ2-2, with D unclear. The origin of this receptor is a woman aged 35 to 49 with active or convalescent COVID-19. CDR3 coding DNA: TGTGCCAGCAGTGTGGCGGCGAACACCGGGGAGCTGTTTTTT. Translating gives CASSVAANTGELFF.